A selection of T cell receptor beta chains follows, all from one sample in a study of blood T cell repertoires in COVID-19. The assay was immunoSEQ multiplex PCR, and TCRdb's table has in-frame clones only and misses some. Of approximately 330,000 clones listed, roughly 89% are singletons. Sample: PBMCs or T cells enriched from blood (not recorded which). These receptors all stem from a woman under 40 who had recovered from COVID-19. Both conserved end residues are trimmed from each CDR3.

J: TRBJ2-7; V: TRBV27; CDR3: ASSLQKYSYEQY
J: TRBJ1-1; V: TRBV5-8; CDR3: ASSLGQVNTEAF
J: TRBJ2-3; V: TRBV6-5; CDR3: ASSTTKSTDTQY
J: TRBJ2-3; V: TRBV11-2; CDR3: ASSSPGGGPTDTQY
J: TRBJ1-1; V: TRBV10-3; CDR3: AISESSRGRVNTEAF
J: TRBJ2-1; V: TRBV11-2; CDR3: ASSSEEYYNEQF
J: TRBJ2-7; V: TRBV27; CDR3: ASSFSGRGTYEQY
J: TRBJ2-7; V: TRBV20-1; CDR3: SASAPVGGYEQY
J: TRBJ2-7; V: TRBV7-6; CDR3: ASSPIPREGPLKQY
J: TRBJ1-2; V: TRBV6-5; CDR3: ASSLGGSLYGYT
J: TRBJ2-1; V: TRBV7-3; CDR3: ASSSPSGLAGDSSYNEQF
J: TRBJ1-2; V: TRBV20-1; CDR3: SASHPTGSHYGYT
J: TRBJ2-1; V: TRBV2; CDR3: ASSVLNEQF
J: TRBJ2-7; V: TRBV19; CDR3: ASRDIEAGGPGEQY
J: TRBJ2-4; V: TRBV7-9; CDR3: ASSESGAKNIQY
J: TRBJ1-4; V: TRBV5-1; CDR3: ASSLGLGPTNEKLF
J: TRBJ1-2; V: TRBV13; CDR3: ASSFQGDGYT
J: TRBJ1-2; V: TRBV7-9; CDR3: ASSKGTGPLLGYT
J: TRBJ2-1; V: TRBV27; CDR3: ASSLVGAYNEQF
J: TRBJ1-4; V: TRBV5-1; CDR3: ASRAGLGFEKLF
J: TRBJ2-1; V: TRBV12-5; CDR3: ASGLWDYNEQF
J: TRBJ1-3; V: TRBV23-1; CDR3: ASSQSSWSRSGNTIY
J: TRBJ2-3; V: TRBV7-3; CDR3: ASSLNRANTDTQY
J: TRBJ2-5; V: TRBV24-1; CDR3: ATSDVGLAEETQY
J: TRBJ1-1; V: TRBV30; CDR3: AWKSLGTAMNTEAF
J: TRBJ2-7; V: TRBV10-3; CDR3: AISRDRGNEQY
J: TRBJ1-6; V: TRBV10-3; CDR3: ATRPVQGAGNSPLH
J: TRBJ2-3; V: TRBV29-1; CDR3: SVERSSGTLSTDTQY
J: TRBJ1-1; V: TRBV6-5; CDR3: ASSYRGGSTEAF
J: TRBJ2-5; V: TRBV5-1; CDR3: ASSLGIGTGGETQY
J: TRBJ2-4; V: TRBV11-2; CDR3: ASSLELGQGVAKNIQY
J: TRBJ2-1; V: TRBV7-9; CDR3: ASSSRTSGSFGNYDEQF
J: TRBJ1-6; V: TRBV28; CDR3: ASSSAGSSYNSPLH
J: TRBJ2-5; V: TRBV4-1; CDR3: ASSQYPGSQETQY
J: TRBJ2-7; V: TRBV6-2/TRBV6-3; CDR3: ASSFNQGAEQY
J: TRBJ2-7; V: TRBV18; CDR3: ASSPGQGNEQY
J: TRBJ2-5; V: TRBV7-9; CDR3: ASSPEDQETQY
J: TRBJ1-2; V: TRBV18; CDR3: ASSPTDNYGYT
J: TRBJ2-5; V: TRBV24-1; CDR3: ATSDRRTGKETQY
J: TRBJ1-1; V: TRBV18; CDR3: ASSQGQLTTRTEAF
J: TRBJ2-7; V: TRBV29-1; CDR3: SVEPTSGHYEQY
J: TRBJ2-5; V: TRBV5-1; CDR3: ASSFLQEETQY
J: TRBJ1-2; V: TRBV18; CDR3: ASSPVDRRGGYT
J: TRBJ2-1; V: TRBV4-1; CDR3: ASSLFWPRAGDNEQF
J: TRBJ1-6; V: TRBV28; CDR3: ASSPRVRPLH
J: TRBJ2-3; V: TRBV29-1; CDR3: SVGPLGGGGGWDTQY
J: TRBJ2-7; V: TRBV3-1/TRBV3-2; CDR3: ASSQAVGQETYEQY
J: TRBJ2-7; V: TRBV13; CDR3: ASSPTGTASYEQY
J: TRBJ1-2; V: TRBV7-2; CDR3: ASSLTGTGYGYT
J: TRBJ1-4; V: TRBV19; CDR3: ASSIEGQGGKLF
J: TRBJ2-4; V: TRBV27; CDR3: ASSPRTGVYAKNIQY
J: TRBJ1-2; V: TRBV27; CDR3: ASSPGAYGYT
J: TRBJ1-2; V: TRBV27; CDR3: ASSPPRGYYGYT
J: TRBJ2-5; V: TRBV5-8; CDR3: ASRIIGGETQY
J: TRBJ2-2; V: TRBV14; CDR3: ASSQTLNPGQDTGELF
J: TRBJ1-3; V: TRBV2; CDR3: ASSGQGSGNTIY
J: TRBJ1-5; V: TRBV12-1; CDR3: ASSSGQKPYSNQPQH
J: TRBJ2-3; V: TRBV3-1/TRBV3-2; CDR3: ASSQDWAGETDTQY
J: TRBJ1-4; V: TRBV6-1; CDR3: ASSEGTGDEKLF
J: TRBJ1-1; V: TRBV19; CDR3: ASSPRPTTNTEAF